Presented here are 26 T cell receptor beta chains from one specimen sequenced in a study of PD-1 blockade in mismatch repair-deficient tumors (TCRdb year 2017). The protocol used for the library was the immunoSEQ multiplex PCR assay. Imported from immuneACCESS, the table was reduced by TCRdb to in-frame sequences with V and J called. These copies leave out some clones; in studies compared against another copy, an unresolved V gene accounts for under half, and the cause of the remainder is not known. The sample table contains 90,000 to 120,000 clones; only one count was recorded for 65% to 85% of them. The ten biggest clones cover approximately 6.5% of the sample. This material consisted of peripheral blood, taken approximately 8 months after starting pembrolizumab. The origin of the receptors is an adult with mismatch repair-deficient cancer.

This clone was found a few times. One end of the junction fails to match germline, which may point to a read error. The rearrangement links TRBV27 to TRBJ1-2, with D perhaps matching TRBD1 (5 bases). Per germline, CDR1 MNHEY and CDR2 SMNVEV (reference sequence). The CDR3 sequence is 14 residues long. In DNA form, the CDR3 reads TGTGCCAGCAGGACGGCAGGGACTGCCTATCGCTACACCTTC. Its protein is CASRTAGTAYRYTF.

The chain combines TRBV5-1 with TRBJ1-4; 9 bases are shared with TRBD1. The trim removed 4 bases at V and 0 bases at J, leaving 7 bases unmatched. This CDR3 has 17 residues. The germline CDR1 and CDR2 sequences are SGHRS and YFSETQ. This CDR3 reads CASSPGQGIPTNEKLFF. CDR3 DNA: TGCGCCAGCAGCCCAGGACAGGGGATTCCAACTAATGAAAAACTGTTTTTT.

This chain connects TRBV30 to TRBJ2-5; TRBD2 is a possible D gene (6 bases). Germline V gene sequence: CDR1 GTSNPN, CDR2 SVGIG (reference sequence). The CDR3 is 15 amino acids. With 5 bases removed from V and 5 bases from J, the gap between germline ends came to 21 bases. As DNA, the CDR3 is TGTGCCTGGCGGAGTTTCCTAGCGATCACGGAGACCCAGTACTTC. It yields the protein CAWRSFLAITETQYF.

This clone was picked up one time. The CDR3 loop reads CASSYRESFGYTF. The CDR3 nucleotides read TGTGCCAGTAGTTACAGAGAATCCTTCGGCTACACCTTC. The chain uses TRBV19 and TRBJ1-2; D uncertain. The CDR3 is 13 amino acids. Germline loops: CDR1 LNHDA, CDR2 SQIVND (reference sequence). V was shortened by 5 bases and J by 8 bases, with 15 bases between the two germline ends.

The chain is built from TRBV7-9 and TRBJ2-5, with 8 bases that match TRBD2. The germline CDR1 and CDR2 sequences are SEHNR and FQNEAQ (reference sequence). CDR3 length equals 15 residues. With V trimmed by 4 bases and J by 5 bases, 9 bases remained unmatched. CDR3 sequence: CASSSDSGSVETQYF. The CDR3 DNA reads as TGTGCCAGCAGCTCCGACAGCGGGAGCGTCGAGACCCAGTACTTC.

The chain carries TRBV5-4 and TRBJ1-3; possibly TRBD1 for D (5 bases). Germline CDR1 SGHNT, CDR2 YYREEE (reference sequence). This CDR3 has 16 amino acids. V lost 3 bases and J lost 0, with 13 bases in between. The CDR3 sequence: CASSSPTGDSGNTIYF. In DNA form, the CDR3 reads TGTGCCAGCAGCTCGCCGACGGGGGACTCTGGAAACACCATATATTTT.

The rearrangement joins TRBV15 to TRBJ2-5; D perhaps matches TRBD1 (5 bases). Germline V gene sequence: CDR1 LNHNV, CDR2 YYDKDF (reference sequence). This CDR3 spans 13 amino acids. V lost 0 bases, J lost 8 bases, and 10 bases lay in between. The CDR3 DNA reads as TGTGCCACCAGCAGAGATCTCAGGGAAACCCAGTACTTC. Translated: CATSRDLRETQYF.

The rearrangement links TRBV5-8 to TRBJ2-5, with 8 positions matching TRBD1. CDR3 length: 16 amino acids. CDR1 and CDR2 (germline): SGHTS, YDEGEE. V shed 0 bases, J shed 5 bases, and the junction held 9 bases outside the gene matches. This chain's CDR3 is CASSLGGQGYTETQYF. The CDR3 DNA reads as TGTGCCAGCAGCTTGGGTGGACAGGGCTATACGGAGACCCAGTACTTC. The complete variable domain, with remaining parts taken from reference TRBV5-8 and TRBJ2-5, reads EAGVTQSPTHLIKTRGQQATLRCSPISGHTSVYWYQQALGLGLQFLLWYDEGEERNRGNFPPRFSGRQFPNYSSELNVNALELEDSALYLCASSLGGQGYTETQYFGPGTRLLVL.

This chain links TRBV19 with TRBJ1-5; D remains unclear. V lost 0 bases and J 3 bases, leaving 9 bases between the germline ends. The CDR3 has 15 amino acids. Looked up from germline, CDR1 is LNHDA and CDR2 is SQIVND (reference sequence). The CDR3: CASSIDPGFNQPQHF. The CDR3, as DNA: TGTGCCAGTAGTATAGATCCGGGATTCAATCAGCCCCAGCATTTT.

This clone occurred once. This rearrangement joins TRBV27 to TRBJ2-7; possibly TRBD1 or TRBD2 for D (5 bases each). This CDR3 is 14 amino acids long. Deletions cut 9 bases from V and 4 bases from J, with 19 bases between. CDR1 and CDR2 from the germline V gene are MNHEY and SMNVEV (reference sequence). DNA of the CDR3: TGTGCCAGTAAAACCGGGACCGAAGGTTACGAGCAGTACTTC. It translates to CASKTGTEGYEQYF.

J is TRBJ2-2 and V is TRBV7-2; D is unresolved. Germline values: CDR1 SGHTA, CDR2 FQGNSA. Trimming shortened V by 3 bases and J by 3 bases, and 14 bases separated the two germline ends. This CDR3 has 16 residues. CDR3 DNA: TGTGCCAGCAGCTTCCGGGCCTCGGCGGACACCGGGGAGCTGTTTTTT. Protein product: CASSFRASADTGELFF. Complete variable domain (other parts from reference TRBV7-2 and TRBJ2-2): GAGVSQSPSNKVTEKGKDVELRCDPISGHTALYWYRQSLGQGLEFLIYFQGNSAPDKSGLPSDRFSAERTGGSVSTLTIQRTQQEDSAVYLCASSFRASADTGELFFGEGSRLTVL.

The V call is TRBV19, the J call TRBJ2-7; D is undetermined. The CDR3 length is 13 residues. V lost 4 bases and J 3 bases, leaving 10 bases between the germline ends. Germline V gene lookup returns CDR1 LNHDA and CDR2 SQIVND (reference sequence). This chain's CDR3 is CASSRAPSYEQYF. The CDR3 DNA follows: TGTGCCAGTAGTAGGGCGCCAAGCTACGAGCAGTACTTC. Full variable domain (missing parts from reference TRBV19 and TRBJ2-7): DGGITQSPKYLFRKEGQNVTLSCEQNLNHDAMYWYRQDPGQGLRLIYYSQIVNDFQKGDIAEGYSVSREKKESFPLTVTSAQKNPTAFYLCASSRAPSYEQYFGPGTRLTVT.

The genes are TRBV19 and TRBJ1-2; TRBD1 aligns across 8 bases. CDR1 and CDR2 (germline): LNHDA, SQIVND (reference sequence). This CDR3 contains 16 residues. Trimming cost V 3 bases and J 4 bases; bases outside gene matches: 10. This CDR3 is CASSIPDRELIYGYTF. CDR3 bases: TGTGCCAGTAGTATTCCGGACAGGGAATTAATCTATGGCTACACCTTC. Full variable domain (outside the CDR3, taken from reference TRBV19 and TRBJ1-2): DGGITQSPKYLFRKEGQNVTLSCEQNLNHDAMYWYRQDPGQGLRLIYYSQIVNDFQKGDIAEGYSVSREKKESFPLTVTSAQKNPTAFYLCASSIPDRELIYGYTFGSGTRLTVV.

This clone was seen only a few times. The chain employs TRBV7-9 and TRBJ1-5; D not certain. The CDR3 contains 14 residues. Per the germline V gene, CDR1 is SEHNR and CDR2 is FQNEAQ (reference sequence). The germline V and J ends were trimmed by 8 bases and 0 bases, with 11 bases remaining between them. CDR3 residues: CASGGSYSNQPQHF. DNA of the CDR3: TGTGCCAGCGGTGGCTCCTATAGCAATCAGCCCCAGCATTTT. The whole variable domain, filled in from reference TRBV7-9 and TRBJ1-5, reads DTGVSQNPRHKITKRGQNVTFRCDPISEHNRLYWYRQTLGQGPEFLTYFQNEAQLEKSRLLSDRFSAERPKGSFSTLEIQRTEQGDSAMYLCASGGSYSNQPQHFGDGTRLSIL.

The chain uses TRBV19 and TRBJ2-2, with TRBD2 matching 10 bases. The CDR3 has 15 amino acids. Per the germline V gene, CDR1 is LNHDA and CDR2 is SQIVND (reference sequence). The V and J ends lost 7 bases and 6 bases, in that order; junction bases with no gene match: 8. CDR3 sequence: CASNGRTSGAGELFF. CDR3 sequence (DNA): TGTGCCAGTAACGGGAGGACTAGCGGAGCCGGGGAGCTGTTTTTT. The full variable domain, rest sourced from reference TRBV19 and TRBJ2-2, is DGGITQSPKYLFRKEGQNVTLSCEQNLNHDAMYWYRQDPGQGLRLIYYSQIVNDFQKGDIAEGYSVSREKKESFPLTVTSAQKNPTAFYLCASNGRTSGAGELFFGEGSRLTVL.

The V call is TRBV2, the J call TRBJ1-1; TRBD1 matches at 7 bases. The CDR3 runs to 14 residues. From germline, CDR1 is SNHLY and CDR2 FYNNEI. V dropped 2 bases and J dropped 2; count of bases not matched to a gene: 2. CDR3 sequence: CASSEQGDNTEAFF. The CDR3 bases are TGTGCCAGCAGTGAACAGGGGGATAACACTGAAGCTTTCTTT.

The genes are TRBV2 and TRBJ2-3; TRBD2 matches 9 bases. Looked up from germline, CDR1 is SNHLY and CDR2 is FYNNEI. The junction had 9 bases not matched to a gene; V was cut back by 5 bases and J by 3 bases. CDR3 length: 16 residues. In DNA form, the CDR3 reads TGTGCCAGCAGTAATAGCGGGAGACTGAGAACAGATACGCAGTATTTT. Translation: CASSNSGRLRTDTQYF. Combining the CDR3 with reference TRBV2 and TRBJ2-3 gives the whole variable domain EPEVTQTPSHQVTQMGQEVILRCVPISNHLYFYWYRQILGQKVEFLVSFYNNEISEKSEIFDDQFSVERPDGSNFTLKIRSTKLEDSAMYFCASSNSGRLRTDTQYFGPGTRLTVL.

The rearrangement links TRBV5-1 to TRBJ2-3; TRBD2 aligns across 9 bases. Looked up from germline, CDR1 is SGHRS and CDR2 is YFSETQ. J lost 4 bases, V lost 3 bases, and 6 bases had no gene match. The CDR3 covers 15 residues. The CDR3 DNA sequence: TGCGCCAGCAGCTGGCGGGAGGGCCGGTCAGATACGCAGTATTTT. Protein: CASSWREGRSDTQYF.

V is TRBV5-4 and J is TRBJ2-7, with a weak D call TRBD1 (5 bases). Germline values: CDR1 SGHNT, CDR2 YYREEE (reference sequence). CDR3 length: 13 amino acids. Between the trimmed V and J ends, which lost 1 base and 5 bases, there was a span of 10 bases. CDR3 sequence reads: CASSLISGNEQYF. The DNA of the CDR3 is TGTGCCAGCAGCTTGATATCAGGGAACGAGCAGTACTTC.

V gene TRBV7-2 combines with J gene TRBJ2-7, with 12 bases that match TRBD2. V was clipped by 5 bases and J by 4 bases; unmatched bases: 9. CDR3 length equals 16 residues. Germline V gene data show CDR1 as SGHTA and CDR2 as FQGNSA. The CDR3, as DNA: TGTGCCAGCAGCCCGCAAACTGGACTAGCGGGATACGAGCAGTACTTC. Translated, it gives CASSPQTGLAGYEQYF.

The sample holds one count of this clone. DNA for the CDR3: TGTGCCAGCAGTGACTCGAGGGGGTCAGATACGCAGTATTTT. Protein product: CASSDSRGSDTQYF. J is TRBJ2-3 and V is TRBV6-4; tentatively, D is TRBD1 (6 bases). The V and J ends lost 0 bases and 4 bases respectively, with 8 bases between them. This CDR3 region has 14 residues. The germline V gene encodes CDR1 MRHNA and CDR2 SNTAGT.

This sequence joins TRBV11-2 and TRBJ2-1; D unclear. This CDR3 spans 16 amino acids. V was cut by 6 bases and J by 0 bases, with 15 bases left in between. The germline gives CDR1 SGHAT, CDR2 FQNNGV. The CDR3 DNA reads as TGTGCCAGCAGGCCCTCAAGTTTGAACTCCTACAATGAGCAGTTCTTC. Translation gives CASRPSSLNSYNEQFF.

The rearrangement joins TRBV29-1 to TRBJ2-1; the D gene could be TRBD1 or TRBD2 (5 bases each). The V end lost 6 bases, the J end lost 7 bases, and 16 bases lay between the germline ends. CDR3 size: 13 residues. CDR1 and CDR2 (germline): SQVTM, ANQGSEA. The DNA of the CDR3 is TGCAGCGTGCGGACCGGGACGCTAAATGAGCAGTTCTTC. Translated: CSVRTGTLNEQFF.

The chain is built from TRBV10-3 and TRBJ2-7; TRBD2 is a possible D gene (7 bases). CDR3 length: 12 amino acids. The V gene lost 11 bases and the J gene lost 4 bases, with 15 bases spanning the gap. CDR1 and CDR2 (germline): ENHRY, SYGVKD. CDR3 amino acids: CAAWGGAYEQYF. For the CDR3, the DNA is TGTGCCGCCTGGGGGGGGGCTTACGAGCAGTACTTC.

The chain uses TRBV5-5 and TRBJ2-1; TRBD2 agrees at 8 bases. Germline V gene data show CDR1 as SGHKS and CDR2 as YYEKEE (reference sequence). CDR3 length equals 16 residues. With V trimmed by 0 bases and J by 8 bases, 10 bases remained unmatched. The CDR3 protein is CASSLVRSGRDHEQFF. The CDR3 DNA reads TGTGCCAGCAGCTTGGTTCGAAGCGGGAGAGACCATGAGCAGTTCTTC.

This sequence joins TRBV6-5 and TRBJ1-5; D call uncertain. V lost 6 bases and J 3 bases, leaving 12 bases between the germline ends. CDR1 and CDR2 (germline): MNHEY, SVGAGI. The CDR3 is 14 residues long. The CDR3 loop is CASRADGNNQPQHF. The CDR3 DNA sequence: TGTGCCAGCAGGGCGGACGGAAACAATCAGCCCCAGCATTTT.